Following are 28 T cell receptor beta chains from one sample sequenced in a study of sequential checkpoint blockade in melanoma. TCRdb's copy holds only in-frame clones and misses some; the assay was immunoSEQ multiplex PCR. The table has tens of thousands of clones, under 35% seen once; the top ten hold about 1.6%. Sample treatment: randomized to nivolumab then ipilimumab (arm A) or the reverse (arm B). The sequencing here drew on tumor tissue (inferred from file names), taken from a patient given nivolumab and ipilimumab in sequence. These receptors were taken from a human donor with melanoma.

This chain uses TRBV18 with TRBJ2-2; D ambiguous. The germline gives CDR1 KGHSH, CDR2 LQKENI. Trimming cost V 0 bases and J 7 bases, with 9 bases left between them. The CDR3 has 14 residues. In DNA, the CDR3 is TGTGCCAGCTCACCACCGCACAGACACGGGGAGCTGTTTTTT. Translation: CASSPPHRHGELFF.

The chain employs TRBV23-1 and TRBJ1-3, with TRBD1 matching 7 bases. TRBV23-1 is an open reading frame whose function is uncertain. This CDR3 has 16 residues. After removal of 4 bases from V and 4 bases from J, the junction contained 10 bases not matched to a gene. The CDR3 sequence: CASSPPQGFWGNTIYF. CDR3 DNA sequence: TGCGCCAGCAGTCCTCCACAGGGGTTCTGGGGAAACACCATATATTTT.

The chain employs TRBV18 and TRBJ1-1; D not resolved. The CDR3 has 16 amino acids. The germline V and J ends were trimmed by 6 bases and 0 bases, with 17 bases remaining between them. Germline V lookup: CDR1 KGHSH, CDR2 LQKENI. In nucleotides, the CDR3 is TGTGCCAGCTCGCTCGCGTTGACGGTCATGAACACTGAAGCTTTCTTT. Its protein product is CASSLALTVMNTEAFF.

J is TRBJ2-7 and V is TRBV28; 7 bases are a match to TRBD1. CDR3 size: 15 residues. J was trimmed by 9 bases and V by 5 bases; bases with no gene match: 16. The germline V gene has CDR1 MDHEN and CDR2 SYDVKM. In nucleotides, the CDR3 is TGTGCCAGCAGTCCCCAGGACAGGCACTCTAGAGGGCAGTACTTC. Its protein is CASSPQDRHSRGQYF.

This clone turned up a few times. The chain has TRBV4-1 and TRBJ2-5; D not certain. The germline V gene has CDR1 MGHRA and CDR2 YSYEKL. Trimming shortened V by 4 bases and J by 5 bases, and 8 bases separated the two germline ends. This CDR3 has 12 residues. The CDR3 nucleotides are TGCGCCAGCAGCCCAGACCGGGAGACCCAGTACTTC. It encodes CASSPDRETQYF.

This clone was seen a few times. The genes are TRBV10-3 and TRBJ2-7; TRBD2 might be the D (5 bases). The length of the CDR3 is 15 residues. Germline values: CDR1 ENHRY, CDR2 SYGVKD. The V and J ends lost 2 bases and 5 bases respectively, with 16 bases between them. The CDR3 DNA sequence: TGTGCCATCAGTGAGAGAACCGGAGGTAACGACGAGCAGTACTTC. Encoded protein: CAISERTGGNDEQYF.

This rearrangement joins TRBV19 to TRBJ1-3, with 7 bases fitting TRBD1. Losses at the gene ends were 4 bases for V and 2 bases for J; bases not matched to a gene: 8. The CDR3 runs 16 residues. The germline gives CDR1 LNHDA, CDR2 SQIVND (reference sequence). CDR3 sequence reads: CASSSHDRATGNTIYF. As DNA, the CDR3 is TGTGCCAGTAGTAGCCATGACAGGGCCACTGGAAACACCATATATTTT. The full variable domain, its missing parts supplied by reference TRBV19 and TRBJ1-3, is DGGITQSPKYLFRKEGQNVTLSCEQNLNHDAMYWYRQDPGQGLRLIYYSQIVNDFQKGDIAEGYSVSREKKESFPLTVTSAQKNPTAFYLCASSSHDRATGNTIYFGEGSWLTVV.

This clone appeared a few times. The rearrangement uses TRBV28 and TRBJ1-1, with TRBD1 matching over 7 bases. Germline V gene lookup returns CDR1 MDHEN and CDR2 SYDVKM. V was pared by 5 bases and J by 2 bases, with 14 bases of the junction left unmatched. The CDR3 covers 17 residues. Here the CDR3 reads CASSQFKGTVPNTEAFF. The CDR3 DNA reads TGTGCCAGCAGTCAGTTTAAGGGGACAGTTCCTAACACTGAAGCTTTCTTT.

This clone was observed many times. The rearrangement joins TRBV11-3 to TRBJ2-2; 10 bases align to TRBD2. Germline lookup yields CDR1 SGHNT and CDR2 YENEEA. V lost 2 bases and J lost 7; bases outside the gene matches: 7. The CDR3 totals 16 residues. The CDR3 DNA is TGTGCCAGCAGCTTAAGTAGCGGGGGGAATATCGGGGAGCTGTTTTTT. Amino acid sequence: CASSLSSGGNIGELFF.

This clone was found a few times. V is TRBV28 and J is TRBJ1-5; D is ambiguous. The CDR3 has 14 amino acids. Germline-derived CDR1 and CDR2 are MDHEN and SYDVKM. V was clipped by 8 bases and J by 3 bases, with 14 bases between them. The CDR3 loop reads CASCPGLHNQPQHF. The CDR3 DNA sequence: TGTGCCAGCTGCCCTGGACTCCACAATCAGCCCCAGCATTTT.

This clone was seen a handful of times. J is TRBJ2-7 and V is TRBV6-1; D may match TRBD1 or TRBD2 (6 bases each). V was clipped by 0 bases and J by 3 bases, with 9 bases between them. The CDR3 covers 14 residues. Germline lookup yields CDR1 MNHNS and CDR2 SASEGT. CDR3 sequence: CASSEAGGNYEQYF. In nucleotides, the CDR3 is TGTGCCAGCAGTGAAGCAGGGGGGAACTACGAGCAGTACTTC.

The chain is built from TRBV30 and TRBJ2-3, with 7 bases lining up with TRBD2. Trimming removed 3 bases from V and 1 base from J; junction bases left unmatched: 4. Germline CDR1 GTSNPN, CDR2 SVGIG (reference sequence). The CDR3 sequence is 14 residues long. The CDR3 coding sequence is TGTGCCTGGAGGACAGCGGGGCGCACAGATACGCAGTATTTT. This codes for CAWRTAGRTDTQYF.

The V gene is TRBV18, the J gene TRBJ1-5; no clear D gene. Trimming left V 6 bases short and J 3 bases short, with 12 bases between. Germline values: CDR1 KGHSH, CDR2 LQKENI. The CDR3 covers 14 residues. CDR3 sequence: CASSRGGNNQPQHF. The CDR3 bases are TGTGCCAGCTCCCGAGGAGGGAACAATCAGCCCCAGCATTTT. The full variable domain, completed using reference TRBV18 and TRBJ1-5, is NAGVMQNPRHLVRRRGQEARLRCSPMKGHSHVYWYRQLPEEGLKFMVYLQKENIIDESGMPKERFSAEFPKEGPSILRIQQVVRGDSAAYFCASSRGGNNQPQHFGDGTRLSIL.

The sample holds a few counts of this clone. The chain combines TRBV28 with TRBJ2-5; tentative D call: TRBD2 (5 bases). V was shortened by 4 bases and J by 4 bases, with 7 bases between the two germline ends. Per the germline V gene, CDR1 is MDHEN and CDR2 is SYDVKM. The length of the CDR3 is 12 residues. Here the CDR3 reads CASSSTTETQYF. The CDR3 DNA sequence: TGTGCCAGCAGTTCGACTACAGAGACCCAGTACTTC.

This clone has only a few counts. The genes are TRBV28 and TRBJ2-3; the match to TRBD2 covers 9 bases. The CDR3 is 16 amino acids. V lost 5 bases and J lost 2; bases outside the gene matches: 8. Per the germline V gene, CDR1 is MDHEN and CDR2 is SYDVKM. CDR3 sequence: CASSEVASGATDTQYF. In DNA, the CDR3 is TGTGCCAGCAGTGAGGTGGCTAGCGGGGCCACAGATACGCAGTATTTT. The full variable domain, with the rest looked up from reference TRBV28 and TRBJ2-3, is DVKVTQSSRYLVKRTGEKVFLECVQDMDHENMFWYRQDPGLGLRLIYFSYDVKMKEKGDIPEGYSVSREKKERFSLILESASTNQTSMYLCASSEVASGATDTQYFGPGTRLTVL.

The rearrangement joins TRBV19 to TRBJ2-1, with 7 bases that match TRBD2. Trimming at V came to 7 bases and at J to 3 bases, leaving 3 bases not matched to a gene. The CDR3 is made up of 13 amino acids. Germline V gene sequence: CDR1 LNHDA, CDR2 SQIVND (reference sequence). CDR3: CASTGGGYNEQFF. The CDR3 nucleotides read TGTGCCAGTACTGGGGGGGGCTACAATGAGCAGTTCTTC.

The sample holds a few counts of this clone. The J gene is TRBJ2-1, the V gene TRBV11-3, with unresolved D. Germline lookup yields CDR1 SGHNT and CDR2 YENEEA. The CDR3 spans 15 residues. V was pared by 1 base and J by 4 bases, with 11 bases between. CDR3 nucleotides: TGTGCCAGCAGCTTAGGCGAAACCATTTACAATGAGCAGTTCTTC. It codes for CASSLGETIYNEQFF.

The chain combines TRBV10-2 with TRBJ1-1; D call uncertain. The CDR3 covers 13 residues. V was clipped by 6 bases and J by 0 bases, with 8 bases between them. Germline CDR1 is WSHSY and CDR2 is SAAADI. The DNA for the CDR3 is TGCGCCAGCAGCCGCCAACTGAACACTGAAGCTTTCTTT. Its protein product is CASSRQLNTEAFF.

The chain links TRBV6-8 to TRBJ1-5; tentative D call: TRBD1 (6 bases). CDR3 size: 13 residues. CDR1 MNHGY and CDR2 SAAAGT come from the germline V gene. The germline V and J ends were trimmed by 4 bases and 7 bases, with 11 bases remaining between them. The CDR3 reads CASSFQGHQPQHF. DNA of the CDR3: TGTGCCAGCAGTTTCCAGGGACACCAGCCCCAGCATTTT.

The J gene is TRBJ1-1, the V gene TRBV10-2, with 7 nucleotides matching TRBD1. CDR1 and CDR2 (germline): WSHSY, SAAADI. The CDR3 extends over 13 amino acids. V lost 10 bases and J lost 5; bases outside the gene matches: 10. CDR3: CATLRQGGTEAFF. The CDR3 DNA sequence: TGCGCCACCCTGAGGCAGGGGGGTACTGAAGCTTTCTTT.

This chain joins TRBV28 and TRBJ2-3; D is uncertain. CDR1 and CDR2 (germline): MDHEN, SYDVKM. The CDR3 extends over 14 amino acids. Trimming removed 6 bases at V and 0 bases at J, with 10 bases between. CDR3 DNA sequence: TGTGCCAGCAGACTACCGATTAGCACAGATACGCAGTATTTT. This translates into CASRLPISTDTQYF.

This clone was seen more than once but under ten times. The V and J genes are TRBV28 and TRBJ1-1, with no clear D. Trimming left V 3 bases short and J 6 bases short, with 11 bases between. The length of the CDR3 is 13 residues. CDR1 MDHEN and CDR2 SYDVKM come from the germline V gene. The CDR3 DNA is TGTGCCAGCAGTTTTAGGAACAGACCTGAAGCTTTCTTT. Its translation is CASSFRNRPEAFF.

The chain's CDR3 is CASSWDSAGAKNIQYF. CDR3 nucleotide sequence: TGTGCCAGCAGTTGGGACTCTGCAGGGGCCAAAAACATTCAGTACTTC. The chain combines TRBV6-8 with TRBJ2-4; maybe TRBD2 (6 bases). Germline CDR1 reads MNHGY; CDR2 reads SAAAGT. The CDR3 is made up of 16 amino acids. V was trimmed by 4 bases and J by 1 base, leaving 14 bases between them.

This chain joins TRBV14 and TRBJ2-3; D is possibly TRBD2 (6 bases). Trimming cost V 0 bases and J 0 bases, with 10 bases left between them. From germline, CDR1 is SGHDN and CDR2 FVKESK. The CDR3 runs to 16 residues. The CDR3 DNA follows: TGTGCCAGCAGCCAAGACGGCGGGATTAGCACAGATACGCAGTATTTT. Protein sequence: CASSQDGGISTDTQYF.

The chain uses TRBV5-1 and TRBJ1-3; a weak D match, TRBD1 (6 bases). Between the trimmed V and J ends, which lost 4 bases and 4 bases, there was a span of 15 bases. Per the germline V gene, CDR1 is SGHRS and CDR2 is YFSETQ. The CDR3 sequence is 15 residues long. CDR3 amino acids: CASSTGGQTGNTIYF. The CDR3 DNA follows: TGCGCCAGCAGCACCGGCGGACAGACCGGAAACACCATATATTTT.

This clone showed up many times. This chain uses TRBV11-3 with TRBJ2-1; D tentatively fits TRBD1 or TRBD2 (5 bases each). Germline assignment: CDR1 SGHNT and CDR2 YENEEA. The length of the CDR3 is 14 residues. Trimming took 5 bases from V and 2 from J, leaving 10 bases between them. The CDR3 DNA is TGTGCCAGCAGCCCCCGGGGCGCCTACAATGAGCAGTTCTTC. Its translation is CASSPRGAYNEQFF.

The chain has TRBV19 and TRBJ2-5; 9 bases are a match to TRBD2. The V gene end was trimmed by 6 bases and the J gene end by 4 bases; junction bases not matched to a gene: 0. This CDR3 is built from 12 residues. CDR1 LNHDA and CDR2 SQIVND come from the germline V gene (reference sequence). In DNA form, the CDR3 reads TGTGCCAGTAGACTAGCGGGAGAGACCCAGTACTTC. It specifies CASRLAGETQYF.

This clone is a singleton in its sample. This chain connects TRBV5-1 to TRBJ1-1; 7 positions match TRBD1. The CDR3 runs 15 residues. Germline V gives CDR1 SGHRS, CDR2 YFSETQ. V was pared by 4 bases and J by 7 bases, with 13 bases of the junction left unmatched. Written as DNA, the CDR3 is TGCGCCAGCAGCATTGAGGGACAGCGGCTGGATGAAGCTTTCTTT. Its protein product is CASSIEGQRLDEAFF.